This T cell receptor beta chain derives from a study of cytomegalovirus exposure and HLA in healthy donors. Of note for this clone: No antigen is known for it.

The primer mix had 60 Vbeta and 13 Jbeta primers. Method: immunoSEQ multiplex PCR; TCRdb's copy keeps in-frame clones and lacks some. Of roughly 120,000 clones in the sample, around 78% were seen once. Germline lookup yields CDR1 SEHNR and CDR2 FQNEAQ (reference sequence). V was clipped by 2 bases and J by 4 bases, with 12 bases between them. The CDR3 consists of 15 residues. Overall study findings and caveats: Immune exposure was documented only through CMV serostatus. Most TCR sequences were seen very rarely across donors, but some public TCRs occurred in many. When a later analysis compared HLA-associated TCR beta chains with equally common others, the HLA-associated chains turned out to be more clonally expanded and to have lower generation probabilities.

V gene TRBV7-9 combines with J gene TRBJ2-1, with D perhaps TRBD1 (6 bases). Sequencing used PBMCs. The receptor was derived from a man aged 60 to 69 in good health and CMV-seropositive. The CDR3 region is CASSLLGQIYNEQFF. CDR3 coding DNA: TGTGCCAGCAGCTTACTAGGACAGATTTACAATGAGCAGTTCTTC.